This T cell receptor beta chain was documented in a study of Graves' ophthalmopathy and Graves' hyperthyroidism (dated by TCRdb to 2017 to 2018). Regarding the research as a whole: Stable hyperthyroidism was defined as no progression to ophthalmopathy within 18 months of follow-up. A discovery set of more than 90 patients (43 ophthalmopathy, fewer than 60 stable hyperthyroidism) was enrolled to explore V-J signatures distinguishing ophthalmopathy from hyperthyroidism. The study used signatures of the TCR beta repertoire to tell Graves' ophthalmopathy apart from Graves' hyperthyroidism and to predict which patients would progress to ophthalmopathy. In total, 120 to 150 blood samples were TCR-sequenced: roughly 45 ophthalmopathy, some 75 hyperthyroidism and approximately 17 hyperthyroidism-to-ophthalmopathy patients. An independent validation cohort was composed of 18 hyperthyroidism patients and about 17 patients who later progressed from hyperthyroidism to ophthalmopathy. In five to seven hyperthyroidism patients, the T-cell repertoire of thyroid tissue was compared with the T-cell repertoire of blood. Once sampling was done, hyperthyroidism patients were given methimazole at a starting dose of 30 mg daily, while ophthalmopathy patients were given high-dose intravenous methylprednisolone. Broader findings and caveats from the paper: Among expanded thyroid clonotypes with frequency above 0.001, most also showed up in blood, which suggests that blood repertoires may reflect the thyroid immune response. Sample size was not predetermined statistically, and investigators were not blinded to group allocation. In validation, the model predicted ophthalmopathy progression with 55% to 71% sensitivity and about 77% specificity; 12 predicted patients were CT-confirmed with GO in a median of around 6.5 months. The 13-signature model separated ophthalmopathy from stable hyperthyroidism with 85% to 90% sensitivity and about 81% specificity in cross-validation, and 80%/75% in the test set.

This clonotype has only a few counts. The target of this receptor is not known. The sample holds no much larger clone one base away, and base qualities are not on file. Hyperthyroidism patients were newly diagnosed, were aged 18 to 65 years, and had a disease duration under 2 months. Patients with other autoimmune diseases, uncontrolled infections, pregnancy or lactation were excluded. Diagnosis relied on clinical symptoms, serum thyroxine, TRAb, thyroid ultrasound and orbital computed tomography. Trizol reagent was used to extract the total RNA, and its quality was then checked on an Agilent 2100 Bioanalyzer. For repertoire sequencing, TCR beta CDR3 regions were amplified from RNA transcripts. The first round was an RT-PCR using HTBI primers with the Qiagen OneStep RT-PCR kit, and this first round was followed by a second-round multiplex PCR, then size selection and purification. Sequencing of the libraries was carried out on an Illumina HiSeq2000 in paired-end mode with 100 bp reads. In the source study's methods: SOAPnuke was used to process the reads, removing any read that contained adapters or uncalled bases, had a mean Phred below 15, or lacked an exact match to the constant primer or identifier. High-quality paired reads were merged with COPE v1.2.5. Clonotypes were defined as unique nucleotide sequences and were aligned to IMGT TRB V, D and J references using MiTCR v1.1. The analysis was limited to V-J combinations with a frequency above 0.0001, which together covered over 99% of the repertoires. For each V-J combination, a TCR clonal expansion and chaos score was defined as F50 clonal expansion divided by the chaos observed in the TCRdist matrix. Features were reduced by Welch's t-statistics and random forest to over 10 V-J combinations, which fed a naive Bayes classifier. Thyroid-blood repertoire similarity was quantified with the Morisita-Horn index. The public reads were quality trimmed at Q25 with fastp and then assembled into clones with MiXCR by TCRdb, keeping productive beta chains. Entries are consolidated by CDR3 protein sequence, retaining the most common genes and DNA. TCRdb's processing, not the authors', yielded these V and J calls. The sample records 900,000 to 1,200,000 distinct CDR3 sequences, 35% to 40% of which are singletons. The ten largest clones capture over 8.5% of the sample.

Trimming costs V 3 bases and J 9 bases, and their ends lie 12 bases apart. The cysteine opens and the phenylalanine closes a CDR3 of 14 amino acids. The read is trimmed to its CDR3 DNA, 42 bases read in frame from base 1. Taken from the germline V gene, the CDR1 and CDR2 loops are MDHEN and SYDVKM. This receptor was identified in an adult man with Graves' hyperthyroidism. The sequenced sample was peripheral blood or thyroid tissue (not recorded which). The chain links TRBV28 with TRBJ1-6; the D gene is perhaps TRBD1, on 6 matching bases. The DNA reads TGTGCCAGCAGTTTTAGGGGGATTGGTTCACCCCTCCACTTT. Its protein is CASSFRGIGSPLHF.